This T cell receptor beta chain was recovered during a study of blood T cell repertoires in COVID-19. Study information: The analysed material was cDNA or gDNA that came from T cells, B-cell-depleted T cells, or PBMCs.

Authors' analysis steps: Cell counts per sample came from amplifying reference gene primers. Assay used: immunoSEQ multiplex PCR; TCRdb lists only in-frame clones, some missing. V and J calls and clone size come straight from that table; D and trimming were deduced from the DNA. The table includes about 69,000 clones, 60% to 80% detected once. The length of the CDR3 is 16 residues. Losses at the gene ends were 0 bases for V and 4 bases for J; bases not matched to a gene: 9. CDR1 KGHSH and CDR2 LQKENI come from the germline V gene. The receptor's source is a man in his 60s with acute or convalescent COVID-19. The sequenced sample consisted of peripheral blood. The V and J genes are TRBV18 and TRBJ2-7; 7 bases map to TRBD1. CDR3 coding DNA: TGTGCCAGCTCACCACCGCTAACTACAGGGGAGTACGAGCAGTACTTC. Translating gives CASSPPLTTGEYEQYF.